The sequence of this T cell receptor beta chain was determined in a study of shared clonotypes between healthy human individuals. Across the whole study: Per donor, three plates held CD4 naive cells, three held CD4 memory, two held CD8 naive and one held CD8 memory. Study-level points and caveats: The generation probabilities recorded for non-shared clonotypes fell below those of clonotypes shared by all four donors. Larger richness was generally estimated for naive than memory subsets.

Method: immunoSEQ multiplex PCR; TCRdb's copy keeps in-frame clones and lacks some. The sample lists around 1.4 million clones; approximately 98.5% were seen once. As to this clone: The antigen is unknown.

The TCR comes from a man under 40 in good health. The sample was naive CD4+ T cells sorted from blood. Subset reported: CD45RA+ positively selected.

CDR3 loop: CATSRPRQGASNQPQHF. CDR3 nucleotides: TGTGCCACCAGCAGACCTCGACAGGGGGCAAGCAATCAGCCCCAGCATTTT. The chain employs TRBV15 and TRBJ1-5; 10 bases are a match to TRBD1. V dropped 2 bases and J dropped 1; count of bases not matched to a gene: 5. The germline CDR1 and CDR2 sequences are LNHNV and YYDKDF (reference sequence). The length of the CDR3 is 17 residues.